This passage covers 14 T cell receptor beta chains from one sample sequenced in a study of blood T cells in healthy people across ages. Alongside a J-beta primer mix, a sample-barcoded 5' primer served in a second PCR lasting roughly 7 to 11 cycles. MiXCR, run by TCRdb on the 5' RACE reads, gives a single entry per CDR3 protein. The sample includes more than 1.4 million distinct CDR3 sequences, around two fifths of them seen just once. Sequencing was performed on blood. Source of these receptors: a woman under 30 in good health.

This clonotype was recorded a few times. The V and J genes are TRBV24-1 and TRBJ2-5; D remains ambiguous. The better agreement between TRBJ2-4 and the DNA end casts doubt on the J call. The CDR3 extends over 12 amino acids. The germline V gene encodes CDR1 KGHDR and CDR2 SFDVKD. DNA for the CDR3: TGTGCCTCCCGTGTCCTGCAAAACATTCAGTACTTC. Translation gives CASRVLQNIQYF.

This clonotype occurred a few times. J is TRBJ2-1 and V is TRBV20-1; 8 nucleotides align to TRBD2. This CDR3 region has 17 residues. CDR1 and CDR2 (germline): DFQATT, SNEGSKA (reference sequence). V was clipped by 3 bases and J by 6 bases; unmatched bases: 16. In DNA, the CDR3 is TGCAGTGCTAGGAAGGGGGGCGGGGGGACACCCCTCAATGAGCAGTTCTTC. This gives the protein CSARKGGGGTPLNEQFF.

This chain connects TRBV20-1 to TRBJ2-5, with D unclear. The germline CDR1 and CDR2 sequences are DFQATT and SNEGSKA (reference sequence). The CDR3 sequence is 14 residues long. The V gene lost 0 bases and the J gene lost 4 bases, with 12 bases spanning the gap. CDR3 DNA sequence: TGCAGTGCTAGAGAAGGGTTCCGAGGAGAGACCCAGTACTTC. This translates into CSAREGFRGETQYF.

There are many counts of this clonotype. The chain recombines TRBV6-6 with TRBJ1-2; no clear D gene. Per germline, CDR1 MNHNY and CDR2 SVGAGI (reference sequence). V dropped 2 bases and J dropped 2 bases, with 6 bases sitting between them. CDR3 length equals 13 residues. The CDR3: CASSYDGNYGYTF. CDR3 sequence (DNA): TGTGCCAGCAGTTACGACGGGAACTATGGCTACACCTTC.

This clonotype appeared a few times. V usage is TRBV4-1 and J usage is TRBJ1-2; D unclear. Germline V gene lookup returns CDR1 MGHRA and CDR2 YSYEKL. Trimming shortened V by 1 base and J by 3 bases, and 18 bases separated the two germline ends. The CDR3 covers 17 residues. This chain's CDR3 is CASSQGPGEGEDYGYTF. The CDR3 nucleotides are TGCGCCAGCAGCCAAGGCCCTGGGGAGGGCGAGGACTATGGCTACACCTTC.

A few counts support this clonotype. The chain recombines TRBV5-1 with TRBJ1-2; D call uncertain. Germline CDR1 reads SGHRS; CDR2 reads YFSETQ. V was pared by 5 bases and J by 6 bases, with 17 bases between. The length of the CDR3 is 14 residues. The DNA for the CDR3 is TGCGCCAGCAGAGAGGGATACCGGAATAATGGCTACACCTTC. Translated, it gives CASREGYRNNGYTF.

V gene TRBV7-2 combines with J gene TRBJ1-6; D unresolved. The germline CDR1 and CDR2 sequences are SGHTA and FQGNSA. Between the trimmed V and J ends, which lost 6 bases and 9 bases, there was a span of 6 bases. The CDR3 length is 11 residues. CDR3 DNA: TGTGCCAGCAGGGCGGGTTCACCCCTCCACTTT. Protein: CASRAGSPLHF.

Regarding this clonotype: This sequence may be a read error, since a much larger clone differs from it by one base. The chain joins TRBV10-3 to TRBJ1-2; 10 bases match TRBD1. This CDR3 has 15 residues. Per germline, CDR1 ENHRY and CDR2 SYGVKD. Trimming took 8 bases from V and 5 from J; bases not matched to a gene: 11. The CDR3 DNA follows: TGTGCCATCTCCTGGGCCGGGACAGGGGCATATGGCTACACCTTC. Translation gives CAISWAGTGAYGYTF.

The V gene is TRBV2, the J gene TRBJ2-2; D not resolved. The ends were cut back, 7 bases at V and 0 bases at J, with 9 bases in the middle. Per germline, CDR1 SNHLY and CDR2 FYNNEI. There are 14 residues in the CDR3. Here the CDR3 DNA reads TGTGCCAGCAAAGACGGAACGAACACCGGGGAGCTGTTTTTT. Translated, it gives CASKDGTNTGELFF.

Of note for this clonotype: This may stem from a read error, because a much larger clone lies one nucleotide away. The J gene is TRBJ1-2, the V gene TRBV9; D gene uncertain. Trimming cost V 0 bases and J 5 bases, with 14 bases left between them. This CDR3 spans 15 amino acids. Germline CDR1 is SGDLS and CDR2 is YYNGEE. CDR3 sequence reads: CASSVARRLGYGYTF. DNA for the CDR3: TGTGCCAGCAGCGTAGCCAGACGGCTAGGTTATGGCTACACCTTC.

The sample holds a few counts of this clonotype. The V gene is TRBV24-1, the J gene TRBJ2-3, with D possibly being TRBD2 (5 bases). V lost 9 bases and J 3 bases, leaving 9 bases between the germline ends. The CDR3 spans 12 residues. Germline V gene sequence: CDR1 KGHDR, CDR2 SFDVKD. The CDR3 here is CATQGGTDTQYF. DNA for the CDR3: TGTGCCACCCAAGGAGGTACAGATACGCAGTATTTT.

The genes are TRBV4-1 and TRBJ2-6; the match to TRBD1 covers 8 bases. In germline, CDR1 is MGHRA, CDR2 YSYEKL. J lost 0 bases, V lost 6 bases, and 7 bases had no gene match. The CDR3 has 17 residues. CDR3: CASSSRGLSSGANVLTF. In DNA form, the CDR3 reads TGCGCCAGCAGTAGCAGGGGGCTAAGCTCTGGGGCCAACGTCCTGACTTTC.

Many counts were recorded for this clonotype. V gene TRBV20-1 combines with J gene TRBJ1-2; D possibly corresponds to TRBD1 (5 bases). V gave up 4 bases and J gave up 2 bases, with 17 bases separating them. CDR1 and CDR2 from the germline V gene are DFQATT and SNEGSKA (reference sequence). This CDR3 spans 15 amino acids. DNA of the CDR3: TGCAGTGCTATTACGGAGCCCGGGGGGAACTATGGCTACACCTTC. It is translated as CSAITEPGGNYGYTF.

The count of this clonotype is one. The chain links TRBV24-1 to TRBJ1-4, with 9 bases aligning to TRBD1. V trimming: 9 bases; J trimming: 2 bases; junction bases outside the gene matches: 9. This CDR3 contains 16 residues. In germline, CDR1 is KGHDR, CDR2 SFDVKD. CDR3 loop: CATDRTGESTNEKLFF. CDR3 coding DNA: TGTGCCACCGACCGGACAGGGGAGTCGACTAATGAAAAACTGTTTTTT.